Following are 17 T cell receptor beta chains from one sample sequenced in a study of cytomegalovirus exposure and HLA in healthy donors (dated by TCRdb to about 2017). Library preparation was by the immunoSEQ multiplex PCR assay. What TCRdb holds here is the immuneACCESS table cut down to in-frame rearrangements. Part of the clones is not present; checked against another copy, under half of the missing clones reflect an unresolved V gene, and the others are unexplained. This sample is represented by some 140,000 clones; roughly 86% of them were singletons. 2% to 2.5% of the sample is held by the ten biggest clonotypes. Sequencing input: PBMCs. The receptors originated from a human donor in good health.

This clone was recorded only once. This sequence joins TRBV19 and TRBJ1-2; no clear D gene. CDR1 is LNHDA and CDR2 is SQIVND in the germline V gene (reference sequence). Trimming took 3 bases from V and 1 from J, leaving 6 bases between them. CDR3 size: 13 residues. The CDR3 DNA follows: TGTGCCAGTAGTATTTTAGATAACTATGGCTACACCTTC. Translation: CASSILDNYGYTF.

The rearrangement joins TRBV6-6 to TRBJ2-3; maybe TRBD2 (6 bases). Germline assignment: CDR1 MNHNY and CDR2 SVGAGI (reference sequence). Trimming removed 6 bases from V and 0 bases from J, with 13 bases in between. This CDR3 is built from 15 residues. The CDR3 sequence is CASRAAGTSTDTQYF. In DNA, the CDR3 is TGTGCCAGCAGGGCCGCTGGGACTAGCACAGATACGCAGTATTTT.

The V call is TRBV2, the J call TRBJ2-5; no reliable D call. CDR1 SNHLY and CDR2 FYNNEI come from the germline V gene. There are 13 residues in the CDR3. With 6 bases removed from V and 4 bases from J, the gap between germline ends came to 12 bases. This chain's CDR3 is CASSATPGETQYF. CDR3 nucleotide sequence: TGTGCCAGCAGCGCCACCCCGGGAGAGACCCAGTACTTC. Full variable domain (remainder filled in from reference TRBV2 and TRBJ2-5): EPEVTQTPSHQVTQMGQEVILRCVPISNHLYFYWYRQILGQKVEFLVSFYNNEISEKSEIFDDQFSVERPDGSNFTLKIRSTKLEDSAMYFCASSATPGETQYFGPGTRLLVL.

The CDR3 loop is CASSIQGQRAFF. The CDR3 bases are TGTGCCAGCAGCATACAGGGGCAAAGGGCTTTCTTT. V is TRBV7-9 and J is TRBJ1-1; 7 bases fit TRBD1. The germline V gene encodes CDR1 SEHNR and CDR2 FQNEAQ (reference sequence). V gave up 5 bases and J gave up 11 bases; unmatched junction bases: 8. The CDR3 sequence is 12 residues long. Together with reference TRBV7-9 and TRBJ1-1, the CDR3 gives the full variable domain: DTGVSQNPRHKITKRGQNVTFRCDPISEHNRLYWYRQTLGQGPEFLTYFQNEAQLEKSRLLSDRFSAERPKGSFSTLEIQRTEQGDSAMYLCASSIQGQRAFFGQGTRLTVV.

V usage is TRBV5-1 and J usage is TRBJ2-3, with 11 bases lining up with TRBD2. V lost 2 bases to trimming and J lost 6 bases; unmatched junction nucleotides: 5. CDR1 is SGHRS, CDR2 YFSETQ, per germline. The CDR3 is 15 amino acids. The CDR3 DNA reads TGCGCCAGCAGCTTAATAGCGGGGGGGCCCGATACGCAGTATTTT. This gives the protein CASSLIAGGPDTQYF.

This clone was found once. The chain is built from TRBV7-9 and TRBJ1-5, with TRBD1 identical over 7 bases. Germline V gene sequence: CDR1 SEHNR, CDR2 FQNEAQ (reference sequence). This CDR3 region has 17 residues. V dropped 5 bases and J dropped 3; count of bases not matched to a gene: 13. CDR3 region: CASSAVGLQGINQPQHF. CDR3 in DNA: TGTGCCAGCAGCGCAGTCGGCCTACAGGGGATCAATCAGCCCCAGCATTTT.

In this sample, this clone turned up once. CDR3 sequence (DNA): TGTGCCAGCAGTTTCAGCGGGACGGGCAATGAGCAGTTCTTC. Translation gives CASSFSGTGNEQFF. The chain uses TRBV27 and TRBJ2-1, with 7 bases aligning to TRBD2. The germline V gene has CDR1 MNHEY and CDR2 SMNVEV (reference sequence). The CDR3 totals 14 residues. V gave up 3 bases and J gave up 6 bases; unmatched junction bases: 5.

This clone was seen a single time. The gene calls are TRBV4-1 and TRBJ1-5; 8 positions agree with TRBD1. CDR1 and CDR2 from the germline V gene are MGHRA and YSYEKL. The CDR3 runs 15 residues. V was clipped by 3 bases and J by 7 bases; unmatched bases: 8. For the CDR3, the DNA is TGCGCCAGCAGCCAGCTTACAGGGGGTCGGCAGCCCCAGCATTTT. This codes for CASSQLTGGRQPQHF.

The rearrangement joins TRBV30 to TRBJ2-5, with a weak D call TRBD1 (6 bases). The CDR3 covers 11 residues. The germline V and J ends were trimmed by 4 bases and 3 bases, with 6 bases remaining between them. Per germline, CDR1 GTSNPN and CDR2 SVGIG (reference sequence). DNA of the CDR3: TGTGCCTGGAAGGGGGAAGAGACCCAGTACTTC. Translating it yields CAWKGEETQYF.

The V and J genes are TRBV5-6 and TRBJ1-1, with 7 positions matching TRBD1. The CDR3 has 14 amino acids. Germline V gene sequence: CDR1 SGHDT, CDR2 YYEEEE. V lost 1 base to trimming and J lost 4 bases; unmatched junction nucleotides: 4. The CDR3, as DNA: TGTGCCAGCAGCTTGTTAGCAGGGGGCACTGAAGCTTTCTTT. It is translated as CASSLLAGGTEAFF.

The CDR3 sequence is CASSFTGKNTEAFF. The CDR3 DNA follows: TGCGCCAGCAGTTTTACAGGGAAGAACACTGAAGCTTTCTTT. The chain carries TRBV10-2 and TRBJ1-1; TRBD1 is a possible D gene (6 bases). There are 14 residues in the CDR3. V gave up 5 bases and J gave up 1 base, with 11 bases separating them. Germline V CDR1 and CDR2: WSHSY, SAAADI.

The table lists this clone with a count of one. This rearrangement joins TRBV27 to TRBJ1-2; D is perhaps TRBD1 (6 bases). From germline, CDR1 is MNHEY and CDR2 SMNVEV (reference sequence). This CDR3 has 15 amino acids. The germline V and J ends were trimmed by 1 base and 12 bases, with 21 bases remaining between them. The CDR3 coding sequence is TGTGCCAGCAGTTTATATGCCGGAGGGGGGGAGGGAAACACCTTC. This sequence encodes CASSLYAGGGEGNTF.

V usage is TRBV6-1 and J usage is TRBJ2-1; D might be TRBD1 (5 bases). V shed 5 bases and J shed 2 bases, with 13 bases lying between them. Germline loops: CDR1 MNHNS, CDR2 SASEGT. This CDR3 region has 15 residues. CDR3 loop: CASSRDSYAYNEQFF. CDR3 DNA sequence: TGTGCCAGCAGTCGCGACAGTTACGCCTACAATGAGCAGTTCTTC.

The gene calls are TRBV6-5 and TRBJ2-6, with TRBD2 as a possible D gene (6 bases). The CDR3 consists of 14 residues. Germline V gene lookup returns CDR1 MNHEY and CDR2 SVGAGI. Trimming took 6 bases from V and 2 from J, leaving 8 bases between them. CDR3 in amino acids: CASSRGAGANVLTF. CDR3 sequence (DNA): TGTGCCAGCAGCCGCGGGGCTGGGGCCAACGTCCTGACTTTC.

The gene calls are TRBV18 and TRBJ1-4; 9 bases are a match to TRBD1. V gave up 3 bases and J gave up 7 bases; unmatched junction bases: 3. The CDR3 loop spans 14 amino acids. Germline loops: CDR1 KGHSH, CDR2 LQKENI. The CDR3 region is CASSPDRGVEKLFF. In DNA, the CDR3 is TGTGCCAGCTCACCGGACAGGGGAGTTGAAAAACTGTTTTTT.

The J gene is TRBJ2-3, the V gene TRBV5-4; 11 bases align to TRBD2. CDR1 and CDR2 from the germline V gene are SGHNT and YYREEE (reference sequence). The V gene end was trimmed by 7 bases and the J gene end by 0 bases; junction bases not matched to a gene: 1. The CDR3 has 14 amino acids. This CDR3 reads CASRTSGSTDTQYF. The CDR3 nucleotides are TGTGCCAGCCGGACTAGCGGGAGCACAGATACGCAGTATTTT.

The chain joins TRBV4-1 to TRBJ1-1; the D gene is possibly TRBD1 (5 bases). Deletions cut 4 bases from V and 1 base from J, with 13 bases between. CDR1 is MGHRA, CDR2 YSYEKL, per germline. The CDR3 extends over 15 amino acids. The CDR3 DNA is TGCGCCAGCAGCCCCTGGGGCAGGGCGAACACTGAAGCTTTCTTT. It is translated as CASSPWGRANTEAFF.